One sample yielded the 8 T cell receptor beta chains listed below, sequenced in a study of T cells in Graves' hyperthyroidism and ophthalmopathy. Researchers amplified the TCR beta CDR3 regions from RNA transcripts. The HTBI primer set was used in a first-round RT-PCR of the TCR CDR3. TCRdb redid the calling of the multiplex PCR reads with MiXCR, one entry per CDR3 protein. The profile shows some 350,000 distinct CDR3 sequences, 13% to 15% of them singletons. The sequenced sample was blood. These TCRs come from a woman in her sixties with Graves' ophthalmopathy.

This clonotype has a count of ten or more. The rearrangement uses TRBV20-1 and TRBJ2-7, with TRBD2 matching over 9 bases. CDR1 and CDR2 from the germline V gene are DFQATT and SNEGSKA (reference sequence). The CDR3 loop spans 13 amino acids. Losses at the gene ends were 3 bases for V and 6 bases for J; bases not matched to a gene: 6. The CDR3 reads CSARAGGPGEQYF. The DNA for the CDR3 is TGCAGTGCTAGGGCGGGAGGGCCAGGCGAGCAGTACTTC.

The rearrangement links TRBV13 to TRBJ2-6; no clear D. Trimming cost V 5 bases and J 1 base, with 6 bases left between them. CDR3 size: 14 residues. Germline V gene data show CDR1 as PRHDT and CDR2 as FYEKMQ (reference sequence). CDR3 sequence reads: CASSADSGANVLTF. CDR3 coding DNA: TGTGCCAGCAGCGCGGATTCTGGGGCCAACGTCCTGACTTTC.

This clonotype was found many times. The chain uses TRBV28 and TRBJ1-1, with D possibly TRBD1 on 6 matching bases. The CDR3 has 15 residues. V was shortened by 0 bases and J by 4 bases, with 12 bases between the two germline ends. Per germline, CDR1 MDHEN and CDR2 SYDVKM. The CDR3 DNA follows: TGTGCCAGCAGTTTATGGACAGGTCAGGGCACTGAAGCTTTCTTT. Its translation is CASSLWTGQGTEAFF.

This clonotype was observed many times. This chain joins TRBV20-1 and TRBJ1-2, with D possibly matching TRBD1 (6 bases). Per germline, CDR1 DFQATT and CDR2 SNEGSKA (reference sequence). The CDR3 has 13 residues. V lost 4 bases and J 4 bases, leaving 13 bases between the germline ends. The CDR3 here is CSAIRQDGYGYTF. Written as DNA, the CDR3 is TGCAGTGCTATACGACAGGACGGCTATGGCTACACCTTC.

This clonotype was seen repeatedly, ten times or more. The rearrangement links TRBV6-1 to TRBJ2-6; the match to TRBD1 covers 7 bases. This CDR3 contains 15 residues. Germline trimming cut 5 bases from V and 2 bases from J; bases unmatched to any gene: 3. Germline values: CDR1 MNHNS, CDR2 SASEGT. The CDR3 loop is CASSPDRAGANVLTF. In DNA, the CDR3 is TGTGCCAGCAGTCCCGACAGGGCTGGGGCCAACGTCCTGACTTTC.

CDR3 residues: CARATSGRITGELFF. Here the CDR3 DNA reads TGTGCCAGAGCGACTAGCGGGAGGATCACCGGGGAGCTGTTTTTT. The rearrangement uses TRBV2 and TRBJ2-2, with 13 nucleotides matching TRBD2. This CDR3 spans 15 amino acids. Germline-derived CDR1 and CDR2 are SNHLY and FYNNEI. The J segment lost 4 bases and the V segment lost 9 bases, leaving 5 bases of the junction unmatched. Looking up the rest from reference TRBV2 and TRBJ2-2 gives the full variable domain: EPEVTQTPSHQVTQMGQEVILRCVPISNHLYFYWYRQILGQKVEFLVSFYNNEISEKSEIFDDQFSVERPDGSNFTLKIRSTKLEDSAMYFCARATSGRITGELFFGEGSRLTVL.

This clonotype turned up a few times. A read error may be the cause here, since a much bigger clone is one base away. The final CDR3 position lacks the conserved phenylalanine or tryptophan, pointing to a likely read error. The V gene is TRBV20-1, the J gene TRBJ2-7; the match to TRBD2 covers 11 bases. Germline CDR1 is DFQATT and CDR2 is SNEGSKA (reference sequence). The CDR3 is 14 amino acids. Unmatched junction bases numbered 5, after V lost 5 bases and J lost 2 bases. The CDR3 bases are TGCAGTGCTGCCCCGGGACTAGCGGCCTACGAGCAGTACCTC. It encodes CSAAPGLAAYEQYL.

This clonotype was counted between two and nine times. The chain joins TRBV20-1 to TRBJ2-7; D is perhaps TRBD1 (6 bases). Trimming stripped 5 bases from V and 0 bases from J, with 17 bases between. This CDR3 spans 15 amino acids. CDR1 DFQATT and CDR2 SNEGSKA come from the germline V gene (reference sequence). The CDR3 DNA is TGCAGTGCTCTCCGGTGGGGGACACCCTCCTACGAGCAGTACTTC. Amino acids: CSALRWGTPSYEQYF.